Listed below are T cell receptor beta chains from one sample, sequenced in a study of cytomegalovirus exposure and HLA in healthy donors. Data came from immunoSEQ multiplex PCR; TCRdb stores just in-frame clones and leaves some out. This table holds some 87,000 clones, under 80% found once. Sequencing input: PBMCs. These receptors all come from a man over 45 in good health and CMV-seropositive. Both conserved end residues are part of each CDR3.

j_call v_call cdr3_aa
TRBJ2-7 TRBV5-1 CASSEAYEQYF
TRBJ2-2 TRBV27 CASSLSEQGSTGELFF
TRBJ1-3 TRBV4-1 CASSQGVQLSSGNTIYF
TRBJ2-4 TRBV27 CASGSIQYF
TRBJ1-1 TRBV29-1 CSVDGDSLNTEAFF
TRBJ1-2 TRBV6-5 CASSYVDRDNYGYTF
TRBJ2-5 TRBV19 CASSVAGVGETQYF
TRBJ2-3 TRBV7-9 CASSLGTAETADTQYF
TRBJ2-5 TRBV5-4 CASRGGQEETQYF
TRBJ2-7 TRBV19 CASSRLQGAYEQYF
TRBJ2-3 TRBV5-1 CASSLDRVADTQYF
TRBJ2-1 TRBV27 CASSSRTNSYNEQFF
TRBJ1-4 TRBV5-1 CASSLAPRADEKLFF
TRBJ2-2 TRBV5-4 CASSRGLPLSTGELFF
TRBJ1-3 TRBV7-7 CASSSGTSSGNTIYF
TRBJ2-1 TRBV28 CASSGDREYNEQFF
TRBJ1-1 TRBV19 CASSKGDSPGNTEAFF
TRBJ1-5 TRBV10-3 CAIGREGNQPQHF
TRBJ2-3 TRBV5-1 CASSLTENTQYF
TRBJ1-2 TRBV30 CAWSPGFANYGYTF
TRBJ1-2 TRBV4-3 CASSQDRSYNYGYTF
TRBJ1-2 TRBV5-1 CASSPGTEGGYTF
TRBJ1-1 TRBV4-2 CASSNAGTEDTEAFF
TRBJ1-1 TRBV6-5 CASSEGRVNTEAFF
TRBJ1-1 TRBV30 CAWTRGQGNTEAFF
- TRBV7-9 CASSLRASTGQARYEQYF
TRBJ2-1 TRBV10-3 CAISGTSGGDEQFF
TRBJ1-2 TRBV13 CASSRRGDYGYTF
TRBJ2-7 TRBV7-8 CASSAGWTGINEQYF
TRBJ1-2 TRBV2 CASSEDRDHYGYTF
TRBJ2-1 TRBV10-3 CATKQGSTINEQFF
TRBJ1-4 TRBV9 CASSRRVNEKLFF
TRBJ2-5 TRBV18 CASSPEKTQYF
TRBJ2-7 TRBV6-5 CASSYISGSEQYF
TRBJ1-2 TRBV7-2 CASSLSRDTNYGYTF
TRBJ1-2 TRBV27 CASSRGTNYGYTF
TRBJ2-3 TRBV5-1 CASSSSGGFDTQYF
TRBJ2-3 TRBV6-4 CATHRQAGAPDTQYF
TRBJ2-1 TRBV5-1 CASSTGTGYNEQFF
TRBJ2-3 TRBV4-1 CASSQGERGAVDTQYF
TRBJ2-7 TRBV18 CASSPPGREGEQYF
TRBJ1-1 TRBV6-1 CASTSPDRGFTEAFF
TRBJ2-3 TRBV29-1 CSVDPGTDTQYF
TRBJ1-2 TRBV9 CASSVGPGRGYTF
TRBJ2-2 TRBV6-4 CASSEVAGDTGELFF
TRBJ1-1 TRBV7-2 CASSPMEGAGDTEAFF
- TRBV7-9 CASSSRTEFYEQYF
TRBJ2-7 TRBV7-9 CASSPPLDRGLYEQYF
TRBJ1-6 TRBV29-1 CSVRGQANSPLHF
TRBJ1-3 TRBV18 CASSPRGSAASGNTIYF
TRBJ2-4 TRBV30 CAWSVLGGVAKNIQYF
TRBJ2-7 TRBV27 CASSPRPSGSYEQYF
TRBJ2-3 TRBV5-1 CASSLGQPDTDTQYF
TRBJ1-5 TRBV19 CASSIKLYSNQPQHF